This is a list of T cell receptor beta chains from one sample in a study of spatial heterogeneity in lung cancer. Using its own MiXCR run on the 5' RACE reads, TCRdb lists one record per CDR3 protein. Here the sample spans about 94,000 distinct CDR3 sequences, approximately 19% being singletons. The material was PBMCs, obtained at follow-up. All receptors derive from a male donor with early-stage non-small cell lung cancer. The conserved cysteine and the conserved F or W are not part of the CDR3 here. Part of the rows lack a size; the others show once, few, many or a class for expanded clones.

>few|TRBV9|TRBJ2-1
ASSVGGGDYNEQF
>.|TRBV12-3/TRBV12-4|TRBJ1-2
ASSPGYYGYT
>once|TRBV2|TRBJ2-3
ASRPGQGASDTQY
>.|TRBV20-1|TRBJ2-3
SASSQSSTDTQY
>once|TRBV6-5|TRBJ1-5
ASRQGANQSQH
>.|TRBV10-1|TRBJ2-2
ASSKSGEAFTGELF
>.|TRBV11-2|TRBJ2-6
ASSPITDRLSGANVLT
>many|TRBV7-2|TRBJ1-4
ASSLYRNEKLF
>.|TRBV6-5|TRBJ1-1
ASSYWGVTEAF
>.|TRBV7-3|TRBJ2-1
ASSLTSSGGYNEQF
>.|TRBV10-3|TRBJ2-5
AISMGAEETQY
>.|TRBV20-1|TRBJ2-3
SASRPPTDTQY
>few|TRBV18|TRBJ1-1
ASSRDGQNSEAF
>many|TRBV14|TRBJ1-1
ASSLPGGGMNTEAF
>.|TRBV6-1|TRBJ1-6
ASRGASSYNSPLH
>.|TRBV12-3/TRBV12-4|TRBJ1-5
ASKKTGDLNQPQH
>.|TRBV5-4|TRBJ2-5
ASIRPGQQETQY
>few|TRBV6-5|TRBJ2-7
ASSYQAPGQVTSYEQY
>few|TRBV9|TRBJ1-2
ASSVSKDDRAGYT
>many|TRBV6-6|TRBJ1-1
ASSSHDSPEAF
>.|TRBV30|TRBJ1-4
AWGMDRRNEKLF
>.|TRBV20-1|TRBJ1-2
SAREGHYGYT
>.|TRBV29-1|TRBJ1-1
SVEGVNTEAF
>few|TRBV5-6|TRBJ2-7
ASSSRTASYEQY
>few|TRBV6-5|TRBJ2-6
ASSPTGPLSGANVLT
>.|TRBV5-1|TRBJ2-1
ASSPIPAYNEQF
>.|TRBV11-3|TRBJ2-1
ASSPQSSAAGGEQF
>few|TRBV5-8|TRBJ1-2
ASSHRLIANYGYT
>once|TRBV3-1|TRBJ2-7
ASRGRSYEQY
>.|TRBV6-1|TRBJ1-1
ASKGTMNTEAF
>medium-sized|TRBV12-3/TRBV12-4|TRBJ2-1
ASSPSTGIEQF
>few|TRBV12-3/TRBV12-4|TRBJ1-2
ASSPLTGLGYT
>.|TRBV3-1|TRBJ1-1
ASSNLDRKGAEAF
>.|TRBV15|TRBJ1-1
ATSMMDRVYRAF
>few|TRBV29-1|TRBJ2-7
SPPGRGRADEQY
>many|TRBV7-9|TRBJ1-1
ASSPGQIEAF
>few|TRBV9|TRBJ1-3
ASSAGTLSGNTIY
>.|TRBV2|TRBJ1-1
ASSKGQMNTEAF
>.|TRBV13|TRBJ1-1
ASSLRGKELNTEAF
>.|TRBV20-1|TRBJ1-6
SASPGNGNSPLH
>few|TRBV20-1|TRBJ2-1
SAEAGGDNEQF
>medium-sized|TRBV7-9|TRBJ2-1
ASSLDGRVYNEQF
>few|TRBV7-3|TRBJ2-7
ASSPKGTGEGPHEQY